This TCR beta chain was documented in a study of T-cell reconstitution after alpha-beta-depleted transplantation in children. Findings and caveats of the study: From surviving recipient T cells and thymic progenitors came the high day-60 TCRbeta diversity observed in some patients.

The CDR3 is made up of 13 amino acids. Looked up from germline, CDR1 is SGHAT and CDR2 is FQNNGV. V was trimmed by 5 bases and J by 6 bases, leaving 12 bases between them. Notes on this clonotype: No antigen is known for it.

As it was prepared, the TCRbeta library received unique molecular identifiers. Using its own MiXCR run on the PCR reads, TCRdb lists one record per CDR3 protein. The sample lists 280,000 or so distinct CDR3 sequences, 9.5% to 13% seen once, with less than 25% in the top ten. The receptor was derived from a male patient under 10 years old who had a stem cell transplant for chronic granulomatous disease, so the T cells may come from the graft donor. The sample in question was peripheral blood, obtained 180 days after TCRalphabeta/CD19-depleted stem cell transplant. The chain combines TRBV11-2 with TRBJ2-3, with D perhaps TRBD1 or TRBD2 (5 bases each). In DNA form, the CDR3 reads TGTGCCAGCAGCCGGGGCCCGGCGGATACGCAGTATTTT. It codes for CASSRGPADTQYF.